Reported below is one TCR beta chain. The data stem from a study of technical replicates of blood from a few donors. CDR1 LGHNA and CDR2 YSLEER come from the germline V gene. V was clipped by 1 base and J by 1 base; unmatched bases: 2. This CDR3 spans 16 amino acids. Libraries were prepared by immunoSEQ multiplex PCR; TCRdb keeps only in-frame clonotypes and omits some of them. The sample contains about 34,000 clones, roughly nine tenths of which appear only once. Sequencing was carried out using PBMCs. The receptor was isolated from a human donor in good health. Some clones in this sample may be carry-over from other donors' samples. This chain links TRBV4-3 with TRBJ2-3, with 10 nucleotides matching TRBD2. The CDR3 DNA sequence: TGCGCCAGCAGCCAAGTCGGGACTAGCGGCACAGATACGCAGTATTTT. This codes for CASSQVGTSGTDTQYF.